This T cell receptor (beta chain) was identified in a study of CD8 T cells in Susac syndrome. Study-level results: Among active patients and in TEMRA cells, CD8+ clonal expansion in Susac reached its peak. Susac-specific public clones were found in both the total CD8+ and the CD8+ TEMRA repertoires, with fewer than 20 in the former and about five in the latter.

It was with random hexamers that about 0.45 to 1 ug RNA was reverse transcribed. Amplification of TCR beta CDR3 used immunoSEQ multiplex PCR across 54 Vbeta and 13 Jbeta. TCRdb used MiXCR to reprocess the immunoSEQ multiplex PCR reads, holding one entry per CDR3 protein. The table lists under 110,000 distinct CDR3 sequences, approximately 93% of them singletons, with over 0.35% in the top ten. The TEMRA cells underwent FACS enrichment, while the CD8+ and CD4+ T cells underwent negative isolation. CDR3 length equals 17 residues. CDR1 and CDR2 (germline): SGHRS, YFSETQ. The V end was cut by 0 bases, the J end by 1 base, with 16 bases between. As concerns this clonotype: Its cognate antigen is unknown.

The clonotype was recovered from a human donor with Susac syndrome. Sequenced material: CD8+ T cells from PBMCs. The V gene is TRBV5-1, the J gene TRBJ1-1, with TRBD1 as a possible D gene (5 bases). CDR3 bases: TGCGCCAGCAGCTTGGCCTTCACTGCCGGGGCGAACACTGAAGCTTTCTTT. It specifies CASSLAFTAGANTEAFF.